Listed below are T cell receptor beta chains from one sample, sequenced in a study of vaccination effects on CD4 cells after COVID-19. The method was immunoSEQ multiplex PCR; TCRdb's version includes in-frame clones alone and lacks a portion of them. The data show around 26,000 clones, with more than 65% seen just once and 8.2% held by the top ten. No antigen is known for these receptors. Here the sequenced sample was CD4+ T cells from PBMCs cultured with SARS-CoV-2 spike peptides, taken after COVID-19 vaccination. The receptors stem from a human donor who received a COVID-19 vaccine. Each CDR3 is given with its conserved first and last residue. D genes are given only for firm matches. Size values are once, few and many counts, or a class for expanded clones, and some rows have none.

J | size | V | D | CDR3 | DNA
TRBJ2-7 | NA | TRBV27 | TRBD2 | CASSLTSGGLYEQYF | TGTGCCAGCAGTTTAACTAGCGGGGGACTCTACGAGCAGTACTTC
TRBJ1-5 | few | TRBV19 | TRBD1 | CASSNRGRRGLGQPQHF | TGTGCCAGTAGTAACAGGGGGCGCCGAGGTTTAGGTCAGCCCCAGCATTTT
TRBJ2-2 | NA | TRBV5-1 | TRBD2 | CASSLTPGLAGLGELFF | TGCGCCAGCAGCCTAACACCCGGACTAGCGGGACTCGGGGAGCTGTTTTTT
TRBJ2-3 | NA | TRBV3-1/TRBV3-2 | NA | CASSTKGYGADTQYF | TGTGCCAGCAGCACAAAAGGGTACGGGGCAGATACGCAGTATTTT
TRBJ2-7 | few | TRBV7-2 | TRBD2 | CASSLAGGPREQYF | TGTGCCAGCAGCTTAGCGGGAGGGCCTCGCGAGCAGTACTTC
TRBJ2-3 | NA | TRBV12-2 | NA | CAPAEGEVPDTQYF | TGTGCCCCCGCAGAGGGAGAGGTTCCAGATACGCAGTATTTT
TRBJ1-4 | NA | TRBV27 | TRBD1 | CASSLQGIGEKLFF | TGTGCCAGCAGTCTACAGGGGATAGGGGAAAAACTGTTTTTT
TRBJ1-2 | NA | TRBV19 | TRBD1 | CASSLDRGLWGYTF | TGTGCCAGTAGTCTGGACAGGGGGCTTTGGGGCTACACCTTC
TRBJ1-1 | once | TRBV6-5 | NA | CASSFRQQTEAFF | TGTGCCAGCAGTTTTAGACAGCAGACTGAAGCTTTCTTT
TRBJ2-5 | once | TRBV6-5 | TRBD2 | CASSYRTSGSETQYF | TGTGCCAGCAGTTACAGGACTAGCGGATCGGAGACCCAGTACTTC
TRBJ1-5 | NA | TRBV5-6 | NA | CASSLGQGVNQPQHF | TGTGCCAGCAGCTTGGGTCAAGGTGTCAATCAGCCCCAGCATTTT
TRBJ2-2 | NA | TRBV19 | NA | CASSIATVNTGELFF | TGTGCCAGTAGTATAGCTACGGTGAACACCGGGGAGCTGTTTTTT
TRBJ1-2 | NA | TRBV6-4 | NA | CASSAMGGAGYGYTF | TGTGCCAGCAGTGCGATGGGGGGCGCGGGCTATGGCTACACCTTC
TRBJ2-7 | NA | TRBV12-3/TRBV12-4 | TRBD1 | CASGRTGGHEQYF | TGTGCCAGCGGAAGGACAGGGGGCCACGAGCAGTACTTC
TRBJ1-1 | NA | TRBV2 | NA | CASMGEVLAFF | TGTGCCAGCATGGGAGAGGTTCTGGCTTTCTTT
TRBJ1-1 | NA | TRBV18 | NA | CASSPIGRDTEAFF | TGTGCCAGCTCACCAATTGGCAGGGACACTGAAGCTTTCTTT
TRBJ1-2 | NA | TRBV18 | NA | CASSPDSSYGYTF | TGTGCCAGCTCACCGGACAGTTCCTATGGCTACACCTTC
TRBJ1-1 | NA | TRBV7-2 | TRBD1 | CASSTRQGAEAFF | TGTGCCAGCAGCACCAGACAGGGGGCTGAAGCTTTCTTT
TRBJ2-7 | once | TRBV11-3 | NA | CASSLDPYEQYF | TGTGCCAGCAGCTTAGACCCCTACGAGCAGTACTTC
TRBJ2-1 | NA | TRBV5-4 | TRBD2 | CASNSGTSGRANEQFF | TGTGCCAGCAACTCAGGGACTAGCGGGAGGGCTAATGAGCAGTTCTTC
TRBJ2-3 | NA | TRBV24-1 | NA | CATSDYVGTQYF | TGTGCCACCAGTGATTACGTAGGCACGCAGTATTTT
TRBJ2-3 | NA | TRBV29-1 | TRBD2 | CSERGLVEDTQYF | TGCAGCGAAAGGGGACTAGTAGAAGATACGCAGTATTTT
TRBJ1-2 | NA | TRBV6-5 | NA | CASSSHEGRGYTF | TGTGCCAGCAGTTCCCACGAGGGCCGTGGCTACACCTTC
TRBJ1-3 | few | TRBV6-5 | NA | CASSYDGNSGNTIYF | TGTGCCAGCAGTTACGACGGGAACTCTGGAAACACCATATATTTT
TRBJ1-2 | NA | TRBV6-5 | NA | CASSYSGGLDGYTF | TGTGCCAGCAGTTACTCTGGGGGGCTCGATGGCTACACCTTC
TRBJ1-1 | NA | TRBV18 | NA | CASSPPWGSINTEAFF | TGTGCCAGCTCACCACCCTGGGGCAGTATTAACACTGAAGCTTTCTTT
TRBJ2-5 | NA | TRBV2 | NA | CASSAGRGETQYF | TGTGCCAGCAGTGCCGGAAGGGGGGAGACCCAGTACTTC
TRBJ2-2 | NA | TRBV7-2 | NA | CASSFIATGELFF | TGTGCCAGCAGCTTCATCGCCACCGGGGAGCTGTTTTTT
TRBJ2-5 | NA | TRBV9 | TRBD1 | CASSVLFRGSVETQYF | TGTGCCAGCAGCGTACTTTTCAGGGGGTCGGTAGAGACCCAGTACTTC
TRBJ1-1 | NA | TRBV11-2 | NA | CASSPSGGPGEAFF | TGTGCCAGCAGCCCAAGTGGCGGACCAGGTGAAGCTTTCTTT
TRBJ1-2 | NA | TRBV19 | NA | CASSNRQLANYGYTF | TGTGCCAGTAGCAACAGACAGCTAGCTAACTATGGCTACACCTTC
TRBJ2-2 | NA | TRBV5-1 | TRBD1 | CASSRRDRGAGELFF | TGCGCCAGCAGTCGCCGGGACAGGGGGGCCGGGGAGCTGTTTTTT
TRBJ2-3 | few | TRBV19 | NA | CASSIGLGVTGTDTQYF | TGTGCCAGTAGTATCGGTCTCGGGGTAACTGGCACAGATACGCAGTATTTT
TRBJ2-7 | NA | TRBV3-1/TRBV3-2 | NA | CASSRGQLLSSYEQYF | TGTGCCAGCAGCCGCGGACAGCTTCTTAGCTCCTACGAGCAGTACTTC
TRBJ2-1 | NA | TRBV11-2 | NA | CASSLEILDEQFF | TGTGCCAGCAGCTTAGAAATTCTGGATGAGCAGTTCTTC
TRBJ2-5 | NA | TRBV7-8 | NA | CASSQDDRSGQETQYF | TGTGCCAGCAGCCAAGACGATCGTAGCGGCCAGGAGACCCAGTACTTC
TRBJ2-1 | NA | TRBV18 | NA | CASSQNSPQGYNEQFF | TGTGCCAGCTCCCAAAACAGCCCTCAGGGGTACAATGAGCAGTTCTTC
TRBJ2-3 | few | TRBV2 | NA | CASSRDSDTQYF | TGTGCCAGCAGTAGGGACTCAGATACGCAGTATTTT
TRBJ1-3 | few | TRBV3-1/TRBV3-2 | NA | CASSQVAAGNTIYF | TGTGCCAGCAGCCAAGTTGCTGCTGGAAACACCATATATTTT
TRBJ2-3 | once | TRBV7-7 | NA | CASSLGSQGTDTQYF | TGTGCCAGCAGCTTAGGATCGCAGGGTACAGATACGCAGTATTTT
TRBJ2-5 | NA | TRBV5-1 | TRBD1 | CASSPGTGQETQYF | TGCGCCAGCAGCCCCGGGACAGGCCAAGAGACCCAGTACTTC
TRBJ2-2 | NA | TRBV29-1 | NA | CSVKTVTPNTGELFF | TGCAGCGTTAAGACAGTTACTCCCAACACCGGGGAGCTGTTTTTT
TRBJ2-7 | NA | TRBV7-9 | NA | CASSFPGVIYEQYF | TGTGCCAGCAGCTTCCCAGGGGTTATCTACGAGCAGTACTTC
TRBJ2-7 | once | TRBV5-1 | TRBD1 | CASSSGQGFYEQYF | TGCGCCAGCAGCTCGGGACAGGGTTTCTACGAGCAGTACTTC
TRBJ1-6 | few | TRBV3-1/TRBV3-2 | NA | CASSSNNSPLHF | TGTGCCAGCAGCAGTAACAATTCACCCCTCCACTTT
TRBJ2-1 | NA | TRBV9 | TRBD2 | CASSSSGGASGEQFF | TGTGCCAGCAGCTCTAGCGGGGGGGCCAGTGGTGAGCAGTTCTTC
TRBJ2-5 | NA | TRBV18 | NA | CASSPPSLAETQYF | TGTGCCAGCTCACCACCCTCGCTAGCTGAGACCCAGTACTTC
TRBJ2-1 | NA | TRBV3-1/TRBV3-2 | TRBD2 | CASRPTLAGGEAGSYNEQFF | TGTGCCAGCAGGCCGACGTTAGCGGGGGGAGAGGCAGGGTCCTACAATGAGCAGTTCTTC
TRBJ2-4 | NA | TRBV6-1 | NA | CASSESRGGLQYF | TGTGCCAGCAGTGAATCCAGGGGAGGTCTTCAGTACTTC
TRBJ2-2 | few | TRBV10-3 | TRBD1 | CAISEVRQGVRTGELFF | TGTGCCATCAGTGAGGTTAGACAGGGGGTGCGCACCGGGGAGCTGTTTTTT
TRBJ2-7 | NA | TRBV2 | TRBD1 | CASRTGDTYEQYF | TGTGCCAGCAGGACAGGGGACACCTACGAGCAGTACTTC
TRBJ2-3 | NA | TRBV10-3 | NA | CAISPGLKSTDTQYF | TGTGCCATCAGCCCCGGACTAAAGAGCACAGATACGCAGTATTTT
TRBJ1-5 | NA | TRBV12-3/TRBV12-4 | NA | CASSRTSQPQHF | TGTGCCAGCAGTCGGACAAGCCAGCCCCAGCATTTT
TRBJ2-7 | NA | TRBV7-9 | NA | CASSLAQVVDSEQYF | TGTGCCAGCAGCTTAGCACAGGTGGTAGACTCCGAGCAGTACTTC
TRBJ1-4 | medium-sized | TRBV2 | TRBD1 | CASRGTGGGREKLFF | TGTGCCAGCAGGGGGACAGGGGGCGGACGTGAAAAACTGTTTTTT
TRBJ1-4 | few | TRBV29-1 | NA | CSVDSPGGGEKLFF | TGCAGCGTTGATTCCCCGGGAGGGGGTGAAAAACTGTTTTTT
TRBJ2-7 | NA | TRBV3-1/TRBV3-2 | TRBD1 | CASSQTGLFTYEQYF | TGTGCCAGCAGCCAGACAGGGTTATTCACCTACGAGCAGTACTTC
TRBJ1-2 | NA | TRBV6-5 | TRBD1 | CASTGQGLGGYTF | TGTGCCAGCACGGGACAGGGGTTAGGTGGCTACACCTTC
TRBJ2-1 | few | TRBV5-1 | TRBD2 | CASSLNSGGTSNEQFF | TGCGCCAGCAGCCTGAATAGCGGGGGGACAAGCAATGAGCAGTTCTTC
TRBJ1-4 | NA | TRBV5-1 | TRBD1 | CASSFGQGGEKLFF | TGCGCCAGCAGCTTCGGACAGGGAGGGGAAAAACTGTTTTTT